The 24 T cell receptor beta chains presented below share a single source sample, sequenced in a study of shared clonotypes between healthy human individuals. The protocol was immunoSEQ multiplex PCR, while the TCRdb copy is restricted to in-frame clones and leaves out a portion. Of approximately 2,300,000 clones detected, 85% to 95% appear once; the ten largest clones hold approximately 0.4%. The sample comprised naive CD4+ T cells from PBMCs. Subset reported: CD45RA+ positively selected. Receptors were obtained from a man in his late teens or twenties in good health. Some clones in this sample may be carry-over from other donors' samples.

The chain uses TRBV5-1 and TRBJ2-5, with 9 bases aligning to TRBD1. The germline V gene has CDR1 SGHRS and CDR2 YFSETQ. This CDR3 has 19 residues. Losses at the gene ends were 2 bases for V and 4 bases for J; bases not matched to a gene: 18. The CDR3 region is CASSLRGTGWALLGETQYF. DNA for the CDR3: TGCGCCAGCAGCTTAAGGGGGACAGGGTGGGCCCTACTGGGAGAGACCCAGTACTTC. Combining the CDR3 with reference TRBV5-1 and TRBJ2-5 gives the whole variable domain KAGVTQTPRYLIKTRGQQVTLSCSPISGHRSVSWYQQTPGQGLQFLFEYFSETQRNKGNFPGRFSGRQFSNSRSEMNVSTLELGDSALYLCASSLRGTGWALLGETQYFGPGTRLLVL.

A note on this clone: Other DNA sequences in this specimen translate into the identical CDR3. The chain links TRBV18 to TRBJ1-1; 9 bases fit TRBD1. The ends lost 2 bases at V and 0 bases at J; junction bases unmatched: 1. CDR1 is KGHSH, CDR2 LQKENI, per germline. The CDR3 spans 15 residues. The CDR3 spells CASSPGTGMNTEAFF. In nucleotides, the CDR3 is TGTGCCAGCTCACCAGGGACAGGGATGAACACTGAAGCTTTCTTT.

J is TRBJ2-5 and V is TRBV9; 13 nucleotides agree with TRBD2. CDR1 and CDR2 from the germline V gene are SGDLS and YYNGEE. CDR3 size: 20 residues. J was trimmed by 2 bases and V by 0 bases; bases with no gene match: 13. CDR3 protein: CASSVGRGPRLAGGQETQYF. The CDR3 DNA reads as TGTGCCAGCAGCGTAGGACGGGGGCCCAGACTAGCGGGAGGTCAAGAGACCCAGTACTTC.

The CDR3 sequence: CAIRTGGSTDTQYF. CDR3 coding DNA: TGTGCCATCAGGACAGGGGGTAGCACAGATACGCAGTATTTT. V usage is TRBV10-3 and J usage is TRBJ2-3, with 9 nucleotides matching TRBD1. This CDR3 region has 14 residues. Germline V gene lookup returns CDR1 ENHRY and CDR2 SYGVKD. V was clipped by 6 bases and J by 0 bases; unmatched bases: 1.

This chain links TRBV9 with TRBJ1-1; 9 nucleotides agree with TRBD1. The germline gives CDR1 SGDLS, CDR2 YYNGEE. The J segment lost 8 bases and the V segment lost 4 bases, leaving 12 bases of the junction unmatched. The CDR3 covers 15 residues. The CDR3 loop reads CASSSRTGERTEAFF. The CDR3 DNA reads as TGTGCCAGCAGCTCGAGGACAGGGGAGCGGACCGAAGCTTTCTTT.

The rearrangement links TRBV9 to TRBJ2-7; possible D gene TRBD1, 8 bases. Trimming pared 3 bases from V and 4 bases from J, leaving 14 bases between. Looked up from germline, CDR1 is SGDLS and CDR2 is YYNGEE. CDR3 length equals 14 residues. The CDR3 DNA is TGTGCCAGCAGCGCCACAGGGGGGGATTACGAGCAGTACTTC. Encoded protein: CASSATGGDYEQYF. The whole variable domain, remainder taken from reference TRBV9 and TRBJ2-7, is DSGVTQTPKHLITATGQRVTLRCSPRSGDLSVYWYQQSLDQGLQFLIQYYNGEERAKGNILERFSAQQFPDLHSELNLSSLELGDSALYFCASSATGGDYEQYFGPGTRLTVT.

Concerning this clone: Other DNA sequences from this sample encode an identical CDR3 as well. This chain joins TRBV9 and TRBJ1-2; 8 bases agree with TRBD1. In germline, CDR1 is SGDLS, CDR2 YYNGEE. J lost 8 bases, V lost 0 bases, and 6 bases had no gene match. The CDR3 consists of 14 residues. The CDR3 region has the DNA TGTGCCAGCAGCGTAGCTACAGGGGGATACGGCTACACCTTC. Its translation: CASSVATGGYGYTF. The variable domain in full, with the rest retrieved from reference TRBV9 and TRBJ1-2, is DSGVTQTPKHLITATGQRVTLRCSPRSGDLSVYWYQQSLDQGLQFLIQYYNGEERAKGNILERFSAQQFPDLHSELNLSSLELGDSALYFCASSVATGGYGYTFGSGTRLTVV.

The genes are TRBV30 and TRBJ2-2; D is undetermined. The CDR3 is 13 residues long. Germline V gives CDR1 GTSNPN, CDR2 SVGIG (reference sequence). Trimming cost V 3 bases and J 3 bases, with 8 bases left between them. CDR3 sequence reads: CAWRFTDTGELFF. The CDR3 DNA sequence: TGTGCCTGGAGGTTTACGGACACCGGGGAGCTGTTTTTT.

CDR3 protein: CASSWGPTGELFF. The DNA of the CDR3 is TGTGCCAGCAGTTGGGGACCCACCGGGGAGCTGTTTTTT. The V gene is TRBV28, the J gene TRBJ2-2; either TRBD1 or TRBD2 may supply D (5 bases each). CDR1 and CDR2 from the germline V gene are MDHEN and SYDVKM. The CDR3 loop spans 13 amino acids. Trimming shortened V by 4 bases and J by 4 bases, and 7 bases separated the two germline ends.

V gene TRBV15 combines with J gene TRBJ1-3; D not resolved. The germline V and J ends were trimmed by 3 bases and 1 base, with 7 bases remaining between them. Germline V gene data show CDR1 as LNHNV and CDR2 as YYDKDF (reference sequence). The CDR3 covers 14 residues. This chain's CDR3 is CATSRTTSGNTIYF. In nucleotides, the CDR3 is TGTGCCACCAGCAGGACAACATCTGGAAACACCATATATTTT.

The chain has TRBV7-8 and TRBJ2-5; D remains ambiguous. The CDR3 spans 13 residues. The germline V gene has CDR1 SGHVS and CDR2 FQNEAQ. The germline V and J ends were trimmed by 7 bases and 5 bases, with 14 bases remaining between them. The CDR3 is CASKNPPQETQYF. In DNA form, the CDR3 reads TGTGCCAGCAAGAACCCACCCCAGGAGACCCAGTACTTC.

J is TRBJ2-2 and V is TRBV4-2, with D unclear. The V end lost 4 bases, the J end lost 6 bases, and 21 bases lay between the germline ends. The germline V gene encodes CDR1 LGHNA and CDR2 YNFKEQ. CDR3 length equals 17 residues. DNA for the CDR3: TGTGCCAGCAGCCCTCACCCCTCTCCCCGATGGCCCGGGGAGCTGTTTTTT. Its protein is CASSPHPSPRWPGELFF.

The table lists this clone with a count of one. CDR3 sequence: CASSPTQQTDTQYF. For the CDR3, the DNA is TGTGCCAGCAGCCCTACCCAACAGACAGATACGCAGTATTTT. The chain is built from TRBV5-5 and TRBJ2-3; D gene unclear. The CDR3 is made up of 14 amino acids. Germline loops: CDR1 SGHKS, CDR2 YYEKEE (reference sequence). V lost 4 bases to trimming and J lost 3 bases, with 12 bases between them.

The J gene is TRBJ2-1, the V gene TRBV4-2; 12 nucleotides agree with TRBD2. The J segment lost 7 bases and the V segment lost 1 base, leaving 8 bases of the junction unmatched. CDR1 and CDR2 from the germline V gene are LGHNA and YNFKEQ. The CDR3 sequence is 17 residues long. The CDR3 DNA sequence: TGTGCCAGCAGCCAAGCCCCCCGGACTAGCGGGATAAATGAGCAGTTCTTC. As protein: CASSQAPRTSGINEQFF.

The gene calls are TRBV6-6 and TRBJ2-2; TRBD1 matches at 7 bases. Germline V gene data show CDR1 as MNHNY and CDR2 as SVGAGI (reference sequence). The CDR3 consists of 15 residues. V lost 2 bases and J lost 6; bases outside the gene matches: 6. CDR3 DNA sequence: TGTGCCAGCAGTTACGACAGGGCTGGATCCGGGGAGCTGTTTTTT. Translated: CASSYDRAGSGELFF.

The V and J genes are TRBV6-1 and TRBJ1-4; D not certain. The V and J ends lost 3 bases and 6 bases respectively, with 8 bases between them. CDR1 is MNHNS and CDR2 is SASEGT in the germline V gene. This CDR3 comprises 13 residues. The CDR3 DNA follows: TGTGCCAGCAGTGAGGGAAGGGATGAAAAACTGTTTTTT. Amino acids: CASSEGRDEKLFF.

The chain carries TRBV6-1 and TRBJ1-1; tentatively, D is TRBD1 (6 bases). Deletions cut 4 bases from V and 4 bases from J, with 10 bases between. The CDR3 loop spans 13 amino acids. Germline-derived CDR1 and CDR2 are MNHNS and SASEGT. CDR3 DNA sequence: TGTGCCAGCAGTGCAGGGGTGATCACTGAAGCTTTCTTT. Protein sequence: CASSAGVITEAFF.

The chain links TRBV6-5 to TRBJ1-2; possible D gene TRBD1, 5 bases. Germline-derived CDR1 and CDR2 are MNHEY and SVGAGI. Trimming cost V 6 bases and J 4 bases, with 18 bases left between them. This CDR3 comprises 15 residues. The DNA for the CDR3 is TGTGCCAGCAGAAAAGCGGGGCCAATCGCCTATGGCTACACCTTC. Translating it yields CASRKAGPIAYGYTF.

The chain is built from TRBV30 and TRBJ2-2, with 9 bases fitting TRBD1. Germline CDR1 is GTSNPN and CDR2 is SVGIG (reference sequence). The CDR3 spans 14 residues. Germline trimming cut 3 bases from V and 7 bases from J; bases unmatched to any gene: 6. CDR3: CAWRGPGQGGELFF. DNA for the CDR3: TGTGCCTGGAGGGGACCGGGACAGGGCGGGGAGCTGTTTTTT. The whole variable domain, filled in from reference TRBV30 and TRBJ2-2, reads SQTIHQWPATLVQPVGSPLSLECTVEGTSNPNLYWYRQAAGRGLQLLFYSVGIGQISSEVPQNLSASRPQDRQFILSSKKLLLSDSGFYLCAWRGPGQGGELFFGEGSRLTVL.

V gene TRBV6-5 combines with J gene TRBJ1-3; D is undetermined. CDR3 length: 14 amino acids. V dropped 4 bases and J dropped 7 bases, with 14 bases sitting between them. CDR1 MNHEY and CDR2 SVGAGI come from the germline V gene. CDR3 amino acids: CASSSELLANTIYF. The CDR3 region has the DNA TGTGCCAGCAGTTCCGAACTGTTGGCGAACACCATATATTTT.

The chain is built from TRBV28 and TRBJ2-7; a weak D match, TRBD2 (7 bases). The germline gives CDR1 MDHEN, CDR2 SYDVKM. V was cut by 3 bases and J by 2 bases, with 14 bases left in between. The CDR3 has 15 residues. The CDR3 is CASSFGGRHPYEQYF. In DNA form, the CDR3 reads TGTGCCAGCAGTTTCGGGGGGCGACACCCCTACGAGCAGTACTTC.

The genes are TRBV12-2 and TRBJ1-2; the D call of TRBD1 is as the table states it, not checked on the DNA. TRBV12-2 is recorded as a pseudogene. CDR3 length: 14 residues. The CDR3 sequence is CASVGRGLVWGYTF. The DNA for the CDR3 is TGTGCAAGCGTTGGCAGGGGGCTGGTCTGGGGCTACACCTTC.

The V gene is TRBV6-5, the J gene TRBJ2-7; TRBD2 agrees at 9 bases. The trim removed 0 bases at V and 4 bases at J, leaving 7 bases unmatched. CDR3 length: 16 amino acids. Looked up from germline, CDR1 is MNHEY and CDR2 is SVGAGI. The chain's CDR3 is CASSYSNPSGKYEQYF. The CDR3 coding sequence is TGTGCCAGCAGTTACTCGAATCCTAGCGGGAAGTACGAGCAGTACTTC.

This rearrangement joins TRBV15 to TRBJ1-1; 7 positions match TRBD1. CDR1 is LNHNV, CDR2 YYDKDF, per germline (reference sequence). Trimming removed 3 bases from V and 0 bases from J; junction bases left unmatched: 1. CDR3 length: 14 amino acids. The CDR3 spells CATSSRGMNTEAFF. The CDR3 nucleotides read TGTGCCACCAGCAGCAGGGGGATGAACACTGAAGCTTTCTTT. The full variable domain, rest sourced from reference TRBV15 and TRBJ1-1, is DAMVIQNPRYQVTQFGKPVTLSCSQTLNHNVMYWYQQKSSQAPKLLFHYYDKDFNNEADTPDNFQSRRPNTSFCFLDIRSPGLGDTAMYLCATSSRGMNTEAFFGQGTRLTVV.